This T cell receptor (beta chain) came from a study of regulatory T cells in long-lasting Graves disease. The time point was: persistent/refractory GD, antithyroid drugs over 5 years with positive TRAb. With RNA extracted from PBMCs as input, the TCR library was made. HTBI primers from iRepertoire and Arm-PCR of CDR3 regions yielded the TCR beta libraries. One entry per CDR3 protein, called by TCRdb with MiXCR from the multiplex PCR reads. Of some 430,000 distinct CDR3 sequences in the sample, roughly 21% were seen once. This clonotype was detected only a few times. Germline V gene lookup returns CDR1 MNHEY and CDR2 SVGAGI. The V segment lost 2 bases and the J segment 3 bases; nucleotides outside the gene matches: 2. The CDR3 runs 14 residues.

This sequence joins TRBV6-5 and TRBJ2-7, with 9 bases lining up with TRBD1. This receptor was identified in a female donor with Graves disease. This material consisted of peripheral blood mononuclear cells (PBMCs), taken when the disease was refractory, from a patient treated with antithyroid drugs. Written as DNA, the CDR3 is TGTGCCAGCAGTTACCCGGGACAGGGCTACGAGCAGTACTTC. Protein: CASSYPGQGYEQYF.